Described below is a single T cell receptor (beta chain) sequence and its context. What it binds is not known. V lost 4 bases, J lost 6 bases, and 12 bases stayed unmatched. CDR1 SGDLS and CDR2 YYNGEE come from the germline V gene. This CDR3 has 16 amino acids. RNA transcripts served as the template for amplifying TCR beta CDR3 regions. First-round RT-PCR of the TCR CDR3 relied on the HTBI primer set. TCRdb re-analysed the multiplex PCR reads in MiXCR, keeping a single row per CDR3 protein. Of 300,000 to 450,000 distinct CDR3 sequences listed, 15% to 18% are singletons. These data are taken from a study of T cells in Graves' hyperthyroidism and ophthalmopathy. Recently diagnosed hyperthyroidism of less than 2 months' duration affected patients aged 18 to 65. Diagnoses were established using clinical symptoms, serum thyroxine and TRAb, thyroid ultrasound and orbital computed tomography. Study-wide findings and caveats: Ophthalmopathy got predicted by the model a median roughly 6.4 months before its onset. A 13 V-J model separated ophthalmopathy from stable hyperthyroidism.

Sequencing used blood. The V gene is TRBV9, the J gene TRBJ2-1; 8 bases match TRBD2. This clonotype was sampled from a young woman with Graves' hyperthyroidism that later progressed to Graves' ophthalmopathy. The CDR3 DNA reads TGTGCCAGCAGCTCCCGGGGTAGCGGGATTAGCAATGAGCAGTTCTTC. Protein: CASSSRGSGISNEQFF.